This T cell receptor (beta chain) was recorded in a study of shared clonotypes between healthy human individuals. Study-wide context: A couple of women and three men aged 18 to 49 made up the donors.

Here immunoSEQ multiplex PCR was the method, and the copy in TCRdb shows in-frame clones only, minus some. This table has roughly 700,000 clones, 90% appearing once. The study enrolled healthy HIV-negative adults without recent acute infections or vaccinations as donors. Every contributor of samples was a Caucasian grown-up residing in Nashville, Tennessee. Findings and caveats of the study: Larger richness was generally estimated for naive than memory subsets.

As for this clone: What it binds is unknown.

V shed 4 bases and J 0 bases; nucleotides not matched to a gene: 2. Germline-derived CDR1 and CDR2 are LGHNA and YSLEER. The length of the CDR3 is 15 residues. Material for sequencing was memory CD8+ T cells from PBMCs. Subset given: CD45RO+ cells pooled with CCR7-negative TemRA cells. The source of this sequence is a man younger than 30 in good health. Some clones in this sample may be carry-over from other donors' samples. The V and J genes are TRBV4-3 and TRBJ2-7, with 11 bases lining up with TRBD1. CDR3 sequence reads: CASSLGTGGSYEQYF. DNA for the CDR3: TGCGCCAGCAGCCTGGGGACAGGGGGCTCCTACGAGCAGTACTTC.